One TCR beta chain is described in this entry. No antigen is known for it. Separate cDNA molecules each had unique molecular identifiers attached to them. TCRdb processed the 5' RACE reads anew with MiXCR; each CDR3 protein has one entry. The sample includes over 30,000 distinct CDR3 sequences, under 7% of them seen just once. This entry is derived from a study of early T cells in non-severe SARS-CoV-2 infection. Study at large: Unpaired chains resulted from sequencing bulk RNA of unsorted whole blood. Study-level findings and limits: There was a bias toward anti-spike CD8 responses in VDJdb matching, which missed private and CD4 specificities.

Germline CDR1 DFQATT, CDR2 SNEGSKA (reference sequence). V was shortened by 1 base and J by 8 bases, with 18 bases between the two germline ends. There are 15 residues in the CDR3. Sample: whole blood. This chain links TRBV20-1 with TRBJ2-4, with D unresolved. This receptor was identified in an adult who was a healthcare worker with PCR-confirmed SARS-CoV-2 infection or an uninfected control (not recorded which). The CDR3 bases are TGCAGTGCTAGAGCCGATAGACCCGTCAGGTACATTCAGTACTTC. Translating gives CSARADRPVRYIQYF.